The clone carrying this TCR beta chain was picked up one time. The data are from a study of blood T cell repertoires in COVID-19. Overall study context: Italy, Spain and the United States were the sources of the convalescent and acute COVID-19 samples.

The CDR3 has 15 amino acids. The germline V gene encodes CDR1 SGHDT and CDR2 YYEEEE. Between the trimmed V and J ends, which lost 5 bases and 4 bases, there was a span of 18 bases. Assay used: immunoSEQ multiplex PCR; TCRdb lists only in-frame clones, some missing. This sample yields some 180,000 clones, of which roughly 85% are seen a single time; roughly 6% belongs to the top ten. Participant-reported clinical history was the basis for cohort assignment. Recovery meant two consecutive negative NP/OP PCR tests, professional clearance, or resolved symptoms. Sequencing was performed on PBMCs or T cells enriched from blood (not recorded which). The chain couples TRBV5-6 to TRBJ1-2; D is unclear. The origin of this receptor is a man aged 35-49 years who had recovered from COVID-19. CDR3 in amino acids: CASRSRNDWVYGYTF. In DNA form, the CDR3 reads TGTGCCAGCAGGTCGCGAAACGACTGGGTCTATGGCTACACCTTC.